This record covers a single T cell receptor (beta chain). What it recognizes is unknown. The sample comes from a study of T cell repertoires in cytomegalovirus infection. Study findings and constraints: The ex vivo response was dominated by HLA-C-restricted CMV-specific TCR beta clonotypes.

In TCRdb, the reads were re-called with MiXCR into one record per CDR3 protein. The repertoire holds about 570,000 distinct CDR3 sequences, with under 45% as singletons. Germline loops: CDR1 SGHVS, CDR2 FQNEAQ. The CDR3 length is 17 residues. J was trimmed by 4 bases and V by 2 bases; bases with no gene match: 8. The sample was cultured PBMCs, taken from culture after CMV antigen stimulation. The sequence was obtained from a human donor in good health (CMV status not recorded). Some clones in this sample may be carry-over from other donors' samples. The chain carries TRBV7-8 and TRBJ1-1; 12 bases are shared with TRBD1. CDR3 protein: CASSLRVGGQGATEAFF. The DNA for the CDR3 is TGTGCCAGCAGCTTACGAGTCGGGGGACAGGGGGCCACTGAAGCTTTCTTT.